Listed below are T cell receptor beta chains from one sample, sequenced in a study of PD-1 blockade in classical Hodgkin lymphoma. The table came from immunoSEQ multiplex PCR; TCRdb's copy has only in-frame clones and leaves some out. This table has 55,000 to 75,000 clones, about two thirds appearing once. Source: peripheral blood mononuclear cells (PBMCs), taken before the second cycle of nivolumab. Every receptor here comes from a human donor with classical Hodgkin lymphoma. Both conserved end residues are part of each CDR3. Fields, in order: J gene, clone size, D gene, V gene, CDR3 protein, CDR3 DNA. D genes are given only for firm matches. Clone size is shown for a subset of rows, as once, few, many or a class of expanded clone.

TRBJ1-5	once	-	TRBV7-8	CASSLGLGINQPQHF	TGTGCCAGCAGCTTAGGTCTGGGAATAAATCAGCCCCAGCATTTT
TRBJ2-5	few	TRBD2	TRBV19	CASSILAGALERETQYF	TGTGCCAGTAGTATACTAGCGGGAGCTCTCGAGAGGGAGACCCAGTACTTC
TRBJ1-5	once	-	TRBV7-9	CASSFGGNQPQHF	TGTGCCAGCAGCTTTGGGGGGAATCAGCCCCAGCATTTT
TRBJ2-1	-	-	TRBV10-1	CASSVGLSGNEQFF	TGCGCCAGCAGCGTGGGTCTCTCTGGGAATGAGCAGTTCTTC
TRBJ2-3	once	-	TRBV11-2	CASSLGTADTQYF	TGTGCCAGCAGCTTAGGGACTGCAGATACGCAGTATTTT
TRBJ1-2	-	TRBD1	TRBV5-1	CASSLGQDFYGYTF	TGCGCCAGCAGCCTCGGACAGGACTTCTATGGCTACACCTTC
TRBJ1-2	-	-	TRBV11-2	CASSGRESFYGYTF	TGTGCCAGCAGCGGTAGAGAAAGCTTTTATGGCTACACCTTC
TRBJ2-7	-	TRBD1	TRBV11-3	CASSLGEGQGLSYEQYF	TGTGCCAGCAGCTTAGGGGAGGGACAGGGCCTCTCCTACGAGCAGTACTTC
TRBJ2-1	-	TRBD1	TRBV7-9	CASSLVQGARGEQFF	TGTGCCAGCAGCTTAGTCCAGGGGGCACGGGGTGAGCAGTTCTTC
TRBJ1-4	few	-	TRBV5-1	CASSQDGSTNEKLFF	TGCGCCAGCAGTCAGGACGGGTCAACTAATGAAAAACTGTTTTTT
TRBJ1-3	few	-	TRBV6-5	CASSRQASGNTIYF	TGTGCCAGCAGCCGACAGGCCTCTGGAAACACCATATATTTT
TRBJ2-1	-	-	TRBV9	CASSVERSSYNEQFF	TGTGCCAGCAGCGTAGAAAGGAGCTCCTACAATGAGCAGTTCTTC
TRBJ1-1	-	-	TRBV7-2	CASSLGRGPEAFF	TGTGCCAGCAGCTTAGGCCGGGGGCCTGAAGCTTTCTTT
TRBJ1-2	few	TRBD1	TRBV19	CASSIQGARVYGYTF	TGTGCCAGTAGTATACAGGGGGCGCGAGTCTATGGCTACACCTTC
TRBJ1-1	-	-	TRBV5-1	CASSLALGTEAFF	TGCGCCAGCAGCTTGGCCCTGGGAACTGAAGCTTTCTTT
TRBJ1-6	once	-	TRBV4-1	CASSQEGRINSPLHF	TGCGCCAGCAGCCAAGAAGGGCGGATAAATTCACCCCTCCACTTT
TRBJ2-3	-	-	TRBV4-2	CASSERLGGGSTDTQYF	TGTGCCAGCAGCGAGAGATTAGGGGGAGGGAGCACAGATACGCAGTATTTT
TRBJ2-1	-	TRBD1	TRBV7-2	CASSLGGEQFF	TGTGCCAGCAGCCTAGGGGGCGAGCAGTTCTTC
TRBJ2-2	few	-	TRBV5-1	CASSRVRGTGELFF	TGCGCCAGCAGCCGCGTTCGTGGGACCGGGGAGCTGTTTTTT
TRBJ2-2	-	TRBD1	TRBV6-1	CASSEPSLTGLLNTGELFF	TGTGCCAGCAGTGAACCGTCTTTGACAGGGCTATTAAACACCGGGGAGCTGTTTTTT
TRBJ2-1	-	-	TRBV2	CASSLRLIGTNRVF	TGTGCCAGCAGCCTTAGATTAATAGGCACAAATAGGGTCTTC
TRBJ1-1	-	TRBD1	TRBV19	CASRTGGDTEAFF	TGTGCCAGTAGGACAGGGGGGGACACTGAAGCTTTCTTT
TRBJ2-6	-	TRBD1	TRBV10-3	CAISESGTGGAGANVLTF	TGTGCCATCAGTGAGTCCGGGACAGGGGGTGCTGGGGCCAACGTCCTGACTTTC
TRBJ2-1	few	-	TRBV2	CASSEASGNEQFF	TGTGCCAGCAGTGAAGCTAGCGGCAATGAGCAGTTCTTC
TRBJ1-1	-	-	TRBV7-6	CASSPDGYEAFF	TGTGCCAGCAGCCCAGATGGGTACGAAGCTTTCTTT
TRBJ2-7	few	-	TRBV19	CASSIDGRSYEQYF	TGTGCCAGTAGTATAGACGGCAGAAGCTACGAGCAGTACTTC
TRBJ2-1	-	-	TRBV10-3	CAISESSDSYNEQFF	TGTGCCATCAGTGAGTCAAGCGACTCCTACAATGAGCAGTTCTTC
TRBJ1-2	-	-	TRBV6-1	CASRVSGGDFGYTF	TGTGCCAGCAGGGTGTCGGGTGGGGACTTTGGCTACACCTTC
TRBJ2-2	-	-	TRBV29-1	CSGSPGDTGELFF	TGCAGCGGAAGCCCGGGAGACACCGGGGAGCTGTTTTTT
TRBJ2-7	-	-	TRBV28	CASSPQGGRRYEQYF	TGTGCCAGCAGTCCGCAGGGGGGCCGACGCTACGAGCAGTACTTC
TRBJ1-1	-	TRBD1	TRBV27	CASSRKGARTEAFF	TGTGCCAGCAGTAGGAAGGGGGCAAGAACTGAAGCTTTCTTT
TRBJ2-7	once	TRBD1	TRBV5-4	CATSGGKYEQYF	TGTGCCACCTCAGGGGGCAAATACGAGCAGTACTTC
TRBJ1-5	-	-	TRBV18	CASSLTGSYSNQPRHF	TGTGCCAGCTCCCTGACAGGATCTTATAGCAATCAGCCCCGGCATTTT
TRBJ2-1	-	-	TRBV15	CATGGGMIRNEQFF	TGTGCCACCGGGGGCGGTATGATCCGAAATGAGCAGTTCTTC
TRBJ1-3	-	TRBD1	TRBV2	CASSGTGNGNTIYF	TGTGCCAGCAGTGGGACAGGGAATGGAAACACCATATATTTT
TRBJ1-1	-	-	TRBV11-2	CASSSGLTNTEAFF	TGTGCCAGCAGCTCCGGACTCACGAACACTGAAGCTTTCTTT
TRBJ2-5	-	-	TRBV4-2	CASSLKGRETQYF	TGTGCCAGCAGCTTGAAAGGGCGAGAGACCCAGTACTTC
TRBJ2-1	-	TRBD2	TRBV7-9	CASRLGLAGNSYNEQFF	TGTGCCAGCAGACTGGGACTAGCGGGTAACTCCTACAATGAGCAGTTCTTC
TRBJ2-1	-	TRBD2	TRBV14	CASSLLAGGYNEQFF	TGTGCCAGCAGCCTACTAGCGGGAGGATACAATGAGCAGTTCTTC
TRBJ2-3	-	-	TRBV5-1	CASKQGRTDTQYF	TGCGCCAGCAAACAGGGTCGCACAGATACGCAGTATTTT
TRBJ1-5	-	-	TRBV15	CATSRSGDRFSNQPQHF	TGTGCCACCAGCAGATCCGGTGACAGGTTTAGCAATCAGCCCCAGCATTTT
TRBJ2-3	-	-	TRBV5-4	CASSYQAGEGFDTQYF	TGTGCCAGCAGCTATCAGGCGGGCGAGGGTTTCGATACGCAGTATTTT
TRBJ1-2	-	-	TRBV29-1	CSAWWANYGYTF	TGCAGCGCCTGGTGGGCTAACTATGGCTACACCTTC
TRBJ2-1	-	-	TRBV2	CASRGISYNEQFF	TGTGCCAGCCGAGGGATTTCCTACAATGAGCAGTTCTTC
TRBJ2-7	-	-	TRBV6-5	CASSYTRGYEQYF	TGTGCCAGCAGTTATACTAGAGGCTACGAGCAGTACTTC
TRBJ1-4	-	-	TRBV6-5	CASSYGPGLEKLFF	TGTGCCAGCAGTTACGGCCCAGGACTTGAAAAACTGTTTTTT
TRBJ1-1	-	-	TRBV2	CASSPTANTEAFF	TGTGCCAGCAGCCCGACAGCTAACACTGAAGCTTTCTTT
TRBJ1-2	-	TRBD1	TRBV6-1	CASSELDRGYGYTF	TGTGCCAGCAGTGAATTAGACAGGGGCTATGGCTACACCTTC
TRBJ2-5	-	TRBD1	TRBV28	CASIPQGKGQETQYF	TGTGCCAGCATCCCACAGGGGAAGGGGCAAGAGACCCAGTACTTC
TRBJ2-3	-	TRBD2	TRBV5-1	CASSLERGGSTDTQYF	TGCGCCAGCAGCTTGGAACGCGGGGGGTCCACAGATACGCAGTATTTT
TRBJ2-7	-	TRBD1	TRBV30	CAWSVRAGGDVEQYF	TGTGCCTGGAGTGTACGGGCAGGGGGCGACGTCGAGCAGTACTTC
TRBJ2-2	-	-	TRBV5-6	CASSLIQGPSTGELFF	TGTGCCAGCAGCTTGATCCAGGGGCCTTCCACCGGGGAGCTGTTTTTT